The source of this TCR beta chain is a study of T cells after yellow fever vaccination. MiXCR, run by TCRdb on the 5' RACE reads, gives a single entry per CDR3 protein. The sample holds about 500,000 distinct CDR3 sequences; 17% are singletons and the top ten take 17%. Germline assignment: CDR1 SGHKS and CDR2 YYEKEE (reference sequence). CDR3 length: 15 amino acids. V was pared by 4 bases and J by 2 bases, with 8 bases of the junction left unmatched. The rearrangement links TRBV5-5 to TRBJ1-2; the match to TRBD1 covers 7 bases. This TCR was recovered from a man aged 18-30 years who received the YFV17D yellow fever vaccine. This specimen consisted of PBMCs, obtained roughly 5 days after the first yellow fever vaccination. CDR3 bases: TGTGCCAGCAGCGCGGCCGGGACAGAGAACTATGGCTACACCTTC. It codes for CASSAAGTENYGYTF.